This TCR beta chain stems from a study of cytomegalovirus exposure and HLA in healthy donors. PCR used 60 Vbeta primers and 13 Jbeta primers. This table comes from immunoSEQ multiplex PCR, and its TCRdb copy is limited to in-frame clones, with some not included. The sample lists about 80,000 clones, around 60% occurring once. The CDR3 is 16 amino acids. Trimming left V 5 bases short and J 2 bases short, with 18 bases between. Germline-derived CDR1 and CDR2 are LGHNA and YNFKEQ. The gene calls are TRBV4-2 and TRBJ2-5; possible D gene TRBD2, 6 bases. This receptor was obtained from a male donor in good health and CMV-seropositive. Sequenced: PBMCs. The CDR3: CASSSRRAGKQETQYF. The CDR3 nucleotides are TGTGCCAGCAGCTCAAGGAGGGCGGGGAAACAAGAGACCCAGTACTTC.